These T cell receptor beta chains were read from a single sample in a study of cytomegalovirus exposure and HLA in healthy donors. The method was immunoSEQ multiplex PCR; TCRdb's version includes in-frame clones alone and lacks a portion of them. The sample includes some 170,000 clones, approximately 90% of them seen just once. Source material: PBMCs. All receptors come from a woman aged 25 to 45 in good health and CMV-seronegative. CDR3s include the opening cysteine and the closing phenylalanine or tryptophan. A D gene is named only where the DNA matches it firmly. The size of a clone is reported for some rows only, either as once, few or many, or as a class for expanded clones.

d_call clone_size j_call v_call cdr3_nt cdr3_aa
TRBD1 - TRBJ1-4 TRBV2 TGTGCCAGCAGACGGGACAGCACAAAAAGGGGGCCAAATGAAAAACTGTTTTTT CASRRDSTKRGPNEKLFF
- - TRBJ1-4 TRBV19 TGTGCCAGTAGTCTCAGTCTTAATGAAAAACTGTTTTTT CASSLSLNEKLFF
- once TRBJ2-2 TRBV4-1 TGCGCCAGCACGGGGGTGACCGGGGAGCTGTTTTTT CASTGVTGELFF
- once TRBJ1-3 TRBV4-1 TGCGCCAGCAGCCAAGTGGCCTCTGGAAACACCATATATTTT CASSQVASGNTIYF
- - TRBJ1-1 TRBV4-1 TGCGCCAGCAGCCACACCCGGGGTTACACTGAAGCTTTCTTT CASSHTRGYTEAFF
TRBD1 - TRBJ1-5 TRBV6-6 TGTGCCAGTACGGGACAGTGGAATCAGCCCCAGCATTTT CASTGQWNQPQHF
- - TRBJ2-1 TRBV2 TGTGCCAGCAGTGTGCGGGAAGGTAATGAGCAGTTCTTC CASSVREGNEQFF
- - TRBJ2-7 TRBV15 TGTGCCACCAGAACAAGGCTGATGGCTCCGGGAGAGCAGTACTTC CATRTRLMAPGEQYF
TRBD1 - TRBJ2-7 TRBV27 TGTGCCAGCAGTCCCCGGGACAGGGCCGCCTACGAGCAGTACTTC CASSPRDRAAYEQYF
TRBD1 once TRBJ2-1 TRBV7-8 TGTGCCAGCAGTTCCCGGACAGGGAACTACAATGAGCAGTTCTTC CASSSRTGNYNEQFF
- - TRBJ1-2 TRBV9 TGTGCCAGCAGCGGCCTGGTGGGGGCTGGCTACACCTTC CASSGLVGAGYTF
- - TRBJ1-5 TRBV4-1 TGCGCCAGCAGCCAATTAATTAGCAATCAGCCCCAGCATTTT CASSQLISNQPQHF
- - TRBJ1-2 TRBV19 TGTGCCAGTAGTATAGGAGGTACCGGCTACACCTTC CASSIGGTGYTF
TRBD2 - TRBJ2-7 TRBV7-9 TGTGCCAGCAGTAATAAGGTAGCGGGAGAGTACGAGCAGTACTTC CASSNKVAGEYEQYF
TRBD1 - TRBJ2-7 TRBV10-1 TGCGCCAGCAGCCCGGGACAGCCTGACGAGCAGTACTTC CASSPGQPDEQYF
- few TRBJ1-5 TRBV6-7 TGTGCCAGCAGTCGGCCCCAGCATTTT CASSRPQHF
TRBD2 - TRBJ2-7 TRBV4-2 TGTGCCAGCAGCCCAATAGCGGGCGGAACCTACGAGCAGTACTTC CASSPIAGGTYEQYF
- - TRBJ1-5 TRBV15 TGTGCCACCAGCAGAGGAGGGGAGGGTCAGCCCCAGCATTTT CATSRGGEGQPQHF
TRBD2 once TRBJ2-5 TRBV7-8 TGTGCCAGCAGCTTAGGTTCTAGCGGCCTAGGAGAGACCCAGTACTTC CASSLGSSGLGETQYF
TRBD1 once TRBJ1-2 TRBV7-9 TGTGCCAGCAGCTTGGGACAGGGATCTGGCTACACCTTC CASSLGQGSGYTF
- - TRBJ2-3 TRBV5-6 TGTGCCAGCAGCTTGGTGGCTTATCGCACAGATACGCAGTATTTT CASSLVAYRTDTQYF
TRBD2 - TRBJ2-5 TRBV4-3 TGCGCCAGCAGCTACAAGCGGGGGGTAGGAGAGACCCAGTACTTC CASSYKRGVGETQYF
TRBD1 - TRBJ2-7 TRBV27 TGTGCCAGCAGTTCCTACCGGGACAGGGCCTACGAGCAGTACTTC CASSSYRDRAYEQYF
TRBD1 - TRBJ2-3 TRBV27 TGTGCCAGCAGTTTAACAGGGGGCCCAGATACGCAGTATTTT CASSLTGGPDTQYF
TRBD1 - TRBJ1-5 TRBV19 TGTGCCAGTAGTATAGATGGGACAGGGAGGGATCAGCCCCAGCATTTT CASSIDGTGRDQPQHF
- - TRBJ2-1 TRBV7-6 TGTGCCAGCAGCACAGTCCAGGGCAAAACCCCGGATGAGCAGTTCTTC CASSTVQGKTPDEQFF
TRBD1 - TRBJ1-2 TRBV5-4 TGTGCCAGCAGCCCGGCGGGAGTCCGGGACAGGGCCGGCTACACCTTC CASSPAGVRDRAGYTF
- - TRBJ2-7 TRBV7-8 TGTGCCAGCAGCTTAGGAGGTTGGGACGAGCAGTACTTC CASSLGGWDEQYF
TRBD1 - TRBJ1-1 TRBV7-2 TGTGCCAGCAGGCGGGACAGAAAAGCTTTCTTT CASRRDRKAFF
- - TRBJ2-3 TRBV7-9 TGTGCCAGCAGCGCAACAACGGGACTGACTAAGGCAGATACGCAGTATTTT CASSATTGLTKADTQYF
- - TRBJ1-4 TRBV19 TGTGCCAGTAGTAAGACAAACTCTAATGAAAAACTGTTTTTT CASSKTNSNEKLFF
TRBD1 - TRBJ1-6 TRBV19 TGTGCCAGTAGGCAGACCGGGACAGGGTTTTCACCCCTCCACTTT CASRQTGTGFSPLHF
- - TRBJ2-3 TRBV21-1 TGTGCCAGCAGCACGTCTAGCGGGGGGGAGAGCACAGATACGCAGTATTTT CASSTSSGGESTDTQYF
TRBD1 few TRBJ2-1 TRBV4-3 TGCGCCAGCAGCCAAGATCCCACAGGGGTATACAATGAGCAGTTCTTC CASSQDPTGVYNEQFF
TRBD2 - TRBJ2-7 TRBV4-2 TGTGCCAGCAGCCAAGCTCCTGCGGGACTAGCGGGGGGCCTTGGAGGCTACGAGCAGTACTTC CASSQAPAGLAGGLGGYEQYF
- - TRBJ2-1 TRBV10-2 TGCGCCAGCAGCCCACCAGGGGCGGTCTCCTACAATGAGCAGTTCTTC CASSPPGAVSYNEQFF
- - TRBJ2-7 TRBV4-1 TGCGCCAGCAGCTATACGGGCAGGGTAAAGGGGTCCTACGAGCAGTACTTC CASSYTGRVKGSYEQYF
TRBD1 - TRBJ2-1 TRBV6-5 TGTGCAGCTGGAAGAGGGGGCGCGTACAATGAGCAGTTCTTC CAAGRGGAYNEQFF
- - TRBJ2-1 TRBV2 TGTGCCAGCAGTGTGTCAGGGGATGCGCCCAGGGATGAGCAGTTCTTC CASSVSGDAPRDEQFF
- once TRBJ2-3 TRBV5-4 TGTGCCAGCAGCCCGTGGATTAGCGCAGATACGCAGTATTTT CASSPWISADTQYF
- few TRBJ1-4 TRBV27 TGTGCCAGCAAAGGTTTGGCCAGGGGAGAAGGGGGTAATGAAAAACTGTTTTTT CASKGLARGEGGNEKLFF
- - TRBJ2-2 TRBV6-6 TGTGCCAGCAGTTACTCGACGGGGGAATTCGCCGGGGAGCTGTTTTTT CASSYSTGEFAGELFF
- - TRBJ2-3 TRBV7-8 TGTGCCAGCGGACTGGCACGAGCAGGGGGCACAGATACGCAGTATTTT CASGLARAGGTDTQYF
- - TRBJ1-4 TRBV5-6 TGTGCCAGCATCTCACGGGGGGTTTATGGTGAAAAACTGTTTTTT CASISRGVYGEKLFF
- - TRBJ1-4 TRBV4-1 TGCGCCAGCAGCATCCTCAACGGGGGGTGGAAGGAAGGGCTGTTTTTT CASSILNGGWKEGLFF
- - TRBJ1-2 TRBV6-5 TGTGCCAGCAGTTTTGGGGGCAGTGGCTACACCTTC CASSFGGSGYTF
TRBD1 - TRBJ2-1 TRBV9 TGTGCCAGCAGCCCTGAACAAGGGGGCCAAGGCAATGAGCAGTTCTTC CASSPEQGGQGNEQFF